This paragraph reports one T cell receptor beta chain. TCRdb re-derived calls from the RT-PCR reads in MiXCR, one entry per CDR3 protein. The sample has some 800,000 distinct CDR3 sequences; about 20% are singletons. The V gene's germline CDR1 is DFQATT and CDR2 SNEGSKA (reference sequence). This CDR3 is 18 amino acids long. After removal of 0 bases from V and 4 bases from J, the junction contained 13 bases not matched to a gene. This specimen belongs to a study of response to subunit inactivated influenza vaccine. The source of this sequence is a man aged 50-60 years who received an inactivated influenza vaccine. The chain carries TRBV20-1 and TRBJ2-5, with 11 bases matching TRBD2. The specimen was PBMCs from blood, collected 4 to 6 days after vaccination. The CDR3 coding sequence is TGCAGTGCTAGAGATCTCGTAGTAGCGGGAGGGCCGTCAGAGACCCAGTACTTC. Amino acids: CSARDLVVAGGPSETQYF.